The rows below give T cell receptor beta chains drawn from one sample of a study of T cell responses to AZD1222 COVID-19 vaccine. Sequencing was performed with immunoSEQ multiplex PCR; in TCRdb, only in-frame clones are kept and a portion is missing. In the table there are about 130,000 clones, about 94% of which are singletons. The specimen comprised peripheral blood, sampled on day 0 of AZD1222 vaccination. These receptor sequences come from an adult in good health. Each CDR3 is given with its conserved first and last residue. Each record gives: D gene, J gene, V gene, clone size, CDR3 protein, CDR3 DNA. The D gene is left open where the match is weak. Size is stated for part of the rows, as once, few or many counts, or as a class when the clone is expanded.

d_gene: TRBD2
j_gene: TRBJ2-1
v_gene: TRBV3-1/TRBV3-2
abundance: -
CDR3aa: CASSFYTSGPYNEQFF
CDR3nt: TGTGCCAGCAGCTTCTATACTAGCGGGCCTTACAATGAGCAGTTCTTC

d_gene: TRBD2
j_gene: TRBJ2-7
v_gene: TRBV11-2
abundance: once
CDR3aa: CASSLGPSGRTYEQYF
CDR3nt: TGTGCCAGCAGCTTAGGACCTAGCGGGAGGACCTACGAGCAGTACTTC

d_gene: -
j_gene: TRBJ1-1
v_gene: TRBV6-2/TRBV6-3
abundance: -
CDR3aa: CASSPDRHPPRAFF
CDR3nt: TGTGCCAGCAGTCCGGACCGACATCCCCCTCGGGCTTTCTTT

d_gene: -
j_gene: TRBJ2-1
v_gene: TRBV24-1
abundance: -
CDR3aa: CATSLDNEQFF
CDR3nt: TGTGCCACCAGTTTAGACAATGAGCAGTTCTTC

d_gene: -
j_gene: TRBJ2-7
v_gene: TRBV5-6
abundance: -
CDR3aa: CASSLNDWLGEQYF
CDR3nt: TGTGCCAGCAGCTTGAACGACTGGTTGGGAGAGCAGTACTTC

d_gene: -
j_gene: TRBJ1-1
v_gene: TRBV12-3/TRBV12-4
abundance: once
CDR3aa: CASSLGSNTEAFF
CDR3nt: TGTGCCAGCAGTTTAGGGTCGAACACTGAAGCTTTCTTT

d_gene: -
j_gene: TRBJ2-7
v_gene: TRBV4-1
abundance: -
CDR3aa: CASSQDLGYEQYF
CDR3nt: TGCGCCAGCAGCCAAGATTTAGGCTACGAGCAGTACTTC

d_gene: -
j_gene: TRBJ1-1
v_gene: TRBV9
abundance: -
CDR3aa: CASSHGPPNTEAFF
CDR3nt: TGTGCCAGCAGTCATGGTCCCCCGAACACTGAAGCTTTCTTT

d_gene: TRBD1
j_gene: TRBJ1-2
v_gene: TRBV6-1
abundance: -
CDR3aa: CASSVPDRGRSNYGYTF
CDR3nt: TGTGCCAGCAGTGTACCGGACAGGGGGCGGAGTAACTATGGCTACACCTTC

d_gene: -
j_gene: TRBJ2-3
v_gene: TRBV10-2
abundance: -
CDR3aa: CASTSADTQYF
CDR3nt: TGCGCCAGCACCAGTGCAGATACGCAGTATTTT

d_gene: TRBD2
j_gene: TRBJ2-2
v_gene: TRBV7-3
abundance: -
CDR3aa: CASSLTRDSGRAGELFF
CDR3nt: TGTGCCAGCAGCTTAACGAGGGATAGCGGGAGGGCCGGGGAGCTGTTTTTT

d_gene: -
j_gene: TRBJ1-5
v_gene: TRBV4-1
abundance: once
CDR3aa: CASSQVAGEQPQHF
CDR3nt: TGCGCCAGCAGCCAAGTGGCAGGGGAACAGCCCCAGCATTTT

d_gene: -
j_gene: TRBJ1-5
v_gene: TRBV6-5
abundance: -
CDR3aa: CASSYDWNQPQHF
CDR3nt: TGTGCCAGCAGCTATGACTGGAATCAGCCCCAGCATTTT

d_gene: -
j_gene: TRBJ1-5
v_gene: TRBV19
abundance: -
CDR3aa: CASRGSDSNQPQHF
CDR3nt: TGTGCCAGTAGAGGATCAGATAGCAATCAGCCCCAGCATTTT

d_gene: -
j_gene: TRBJ2-7
v_gene: TRBV28
abundance: -
CDR3aa: CASSHFYEQYF
CDR3nt: TGTGCCAGCAGCCACTTCTACGAGCAGTACTTC

d_gene: -
j_gene: TRBJ2-2
v_gene: TRBV7-2
abundance: once
CDR3aa: CASSFSPGSNTGELFF
CDR3nt: TGTGCCAGCAGCTTTTCTCCAGGGTCGAACACCGGGGAGCTGTTTTTT

d_gene: -
j_gene: TRBJ2-1
v_gene: TRBV27
abundance: -
CDR3aa: CASSSGHHNEQFF
CDR3nt: TGTGCCAGCAGTTCTGGACACCACAATGAGCAGTTCTTC

d_gene: -
j_gene: TRBJ2-3
v_gene: TRBV30
abundance: -
CDR3aa: CAGSPGGGSDTQYF
CDR3nt: TGTGCCGGTTCCCCCGGGGGCGGTTCTGATACGCAGTATTTT

d_gene: TRBD2
j_gene: TRBJ2-5
v_gene: TRBV3-1/TRBV3-2
abundance: -
CDR3aa: CASSQEALLAGVGETQYF
CDR3nt: TGTGCCAGCAGCCAAGAGGCCCTACTAGCGGGAGTAGGTGAGACCCAGTACTTC

d_gene: TRBD1
j_gene: TRBJ1-5
v_gene: TRBV2
abundance: -
CDR3aa: CASRGDRGDGYAQHF
CDR3nt: TGTGCCAGCAGAGGGGACAGGGGAGACGGTTATGCCCAGCATTTT

d_gene: -
j_gene: TRBJ1-2
v_gene: TRBV27
abundance: -
CDR3aa: CASSLGIYNYGYTF
CDR3nt: TGTGCCAGCAGTTTAGGGATTTATAACTATGGCTACACCTTC

d_gene: TRBD1
j_gene: TRBJ1-5
v_gene: TRBV28
abundance: -
CDR3aa: CASSLTQGGNQPQHF
CDR3nt: TGTGCCAGCAGTTTAACACAGGGGGGCAATCAGCCCCAGCATTTT

d_gene: -
j_gene: TRBJ1-5
v_gene: TRBV6-1
abundance: -
CDR3aa: CASSERGLWTFNQPQHF
CDR3nt: TGTGCCAGCAGTGAAAGGGGACTTTGGACTTTCAATCAGCCCCAGCATTTT

d_gene: -
j_gene: TRBJ1-5
v_gene: TRBV3-1/TRBV3-2
abundance: -
CDR3aa: CASSYSPMADSNQPQHF
CDR3nt: TGTGCCAGCAGCTACAGTCCGATGGCAGATAGCAATCAGCCCCAGCATTTT

d_gene: TRBD1
j_gene: TRBJ1-5
v_gene: TRBV30
abundance: -
CDR3aa: CAWSVGQGRAQPQHF
CDR3nt: TGTGCCTGGAGTGTGGGACAGGGGCGAGCTCAGCCCCAGCATTTT

d_gene: -
j_gene: TRBJ2-2
v_gene: TRBV19
abundance: -
CDR3aa: CASRALNTGELFF
CDR3nt: TGTGCCAGTAGGGCGCTAAACACCGGGGAGCTGTTTTTT

d_gene: -
j_gene: TRBJ1-2
v_gene: TRBV24-1
abundance: -
CDR3aa: CATSDPGTAIEGYTF
CDR3nt: TGTGCCACCAGTGACCCCGGGACGGCCATAGAGGGCTACACCTTC

d_gene: TRBD2
j_gene: TRBJ2-1
v_gene: TRBV4-1
abundance: few
CDR3aa: CASSQGLAGRNEQFF
CDR3nt: TGCGCCAGCAGCCAAGGACTAGCGGGAAGAAATGAGCAGTTCTTC

d_gene: -
j_gene: TRBJ2-3
v_gene: TRBV4-1
abundance: -
CDR3aa: CASSQVVGTDTDTQYF
CDR3nt: TGCGCCAGCAGCCAGGTGGTGGGGACTGACACAGATACGCAGTATTTT

d_gene: TRBD1
j_gene: TRBJ1-2
v_gene: TRBV6-2/TRBV6-3
abundance: once
CDR3aa: CASSYRRQGFLF
CDR3nt: TGTGCCAGCAGTTACAGGAGACAGGGGTTCCTGTTC

d_gene: -
j_gene: TRBJ2-2
v_gene: TRBV6-6
abundance: -
CDR3aa: CASSYSIYTGELFF
CDR3nt: TGTGCCAGCAGTTACTCGATTTACACCGGGGAGCTGTTTTTT

d_gene: TRBD1
j_gene: TRBJ1-1
v_gene: TRBV2
abundance: -
CDR3aa: CASREGQGGTEAFF
CDR3nt: TGTGCCAGCAGAGAGGGACAGGGAGGCACTGAAGCTTTCTTT

d_gene: -
j_gene: TRBJ1-3
v_gene: TRBV6-5
abundance: -
CDR3aa: CASSWAESGNTIYF
CDR3nt: TGTGCCAGCAGTTGGGCGGAGTCTGGAAACACCATATATTTT

d_gene: -
j_gene: TRBJ1-4
v_gene: TRBV15
abundance: -
CDR3aa: CATSRAGALNEKLFF
CDR3nt: TGTGCCACCAGCAGAGCAGGGGCGCTTAATGAAAAACTGTTTTTT

d_gene: -
j_gene: TRBJ2-3
v_gene: TRBV28
abundance: -
CDR3aa: CASSNEGSTDTQYF
CDR3nt: TGTGCCAGCAGCAACGAGGGGAGCACAGATACGCAGTATTTT

d_gene: -
j_gene: TRBJ2-3
v_gene: TRBV19
abundance: -
CDR3aa: CASSPLPSSWADTQYF
CDR3nt: TGTGCCAGTAGTCCCCTTCCGAGCTCGTGGGCAGATACGCAGTATTTT

d_gene: -
j_gene: TRBJ1-1
v_gene: TRBV28
abundance: -
CDR3aa: CASSFDHDSPNTEAFF
CDR3nt: TGTGCCAGCAGTTTTGATCACGACAGCCCGAACACTGAAGCTTTCTTT

d_gene: -
j_gene: TRBJ1-2
v_gene: TRBV30
abundance: -
CDR3aa: CAWSAGQGGYTF
CDR3nt: TGTGCCTGGAGTGCGGGGCAGGGTGGCTACACCTTC

d_gene: TRBD1
j_gene: TRBJ1-5
v_gene: TRBV19
abundance: -
CDR3aa: CATQSRGPEQPQHF
CDR3nt: TGTGCCACTCAAAGTAGGGGGCCTGAACAGCCCCAGCATTTT

d_gene: TRBD1
j_gene: TRBJ2-1
v_gene: TRBV7-3
abundance: -
CDR3aa: CASSAVGQGSVLDEQFF
CDR3nt: TGTGCCAGCAGCGCCGTAGGACAGGGGTCCGTTTTAGATGAGCAGTTCTTC

d_gene: -
j_gene: TRBJ2-7
v_gene: TRBV25-1
abundance: -
CDR3aa: CASSEFWGSNYEQYF
CDR3nt: TGTGCCAGCAGTGAATTTTGGGGGTCCAACTACGAGCAGTACTTC

d_gene: TRBD1
j_gene: TRBJ1-2
v_gene: TRBV28
abundance: -
CDR3aa: CASQGLLDTRDRGYGYTF
CDR3nt: TGTGCCAGTCAGGGCCTTTTAGACACAAGGGACAGGGGCTATGGCTACACCTTC

d_gene: -
j_gene: TRBJ1-5
v_gene: TRBV28
abundance: -
CDR3aa: CASSLFRISDTYSNQPQHF
CDR3nt: TGTGCCAGCAGTCTTTTCAGGATCTCCGATACTTATAGCAATCAGCCCCAGCATTTT

d_gene: TRBD2
j_gene: TRBJ2-3
v_gene: TRBV2
abundance: -
CDR3aa: CASRTSGITDTQYF
CDR3nt: TGTGCCAGCAGAACTAGCGGGATCACAGATACGCAGTATTTT

d_gene: -
j_gene: TRBJ1-1
v_gene: TRBV30
abundance: -
CDR3aa: CAWSGSGGEAFF
CDR3nt: TGTGCCTGGAGTGGCTCAGGTGGTGAAGCTTTCTTT

d_gene: TRBD1
j_gene: TRBJ1-4
v_gene: TRBV6-5
abundance: once
CDR3aa: CASSFGQGGYEKLFF
CDR3nt: TGTGCCAGCAGTTTCGGACAGGGAGGGTATGAAAAACTGTTTTTT

d_gene: -
j_gene: TRBJ2-7
v_gene: TRBV18
abundance: -
CDR3aa: CASSEGIYEQYF
CDR3nt: TGTGCCAGCTCAGAGGGTATCTACGAGCAGTACTTC

d_gene: -
j_gene: TRBJ2-1
v_gene: TRBV11-2
abundance: -
CDR3aa: CASSLPFVKPYNEQFF
CDR3nt: TGTGCCAGCAGCTTACCCTTCGTAAAGCCCTACAATGAGCAGTTCTTC

d_gene: TRBD2
j_gene: TRBJ2-7
v_gene: TRBV7-9
abundance: few
CDR3aa: CASTGTSGSRYEQYF
CDR3nt: TGTGCCAGCACCGGGACTAGCGGGAGTCGCTACGAGCAGTACTTC

d_gene: -
j_gene: TRBJ2-1
v_gene: TRBV6-1
abundance: -
CDR3aa: CASSSQGGNEQFF
CDR3nt: TGTGCCAGCAGTAGTCAGGGTGGCAATGAGCAGTTCTTC

d_gene: -
j_gene: TRBJ1-1
v_gene: TRBV30
abundance: -
CDR3aa: CAWSIGGNTEAFF
CDR3nt: TGTGCCTGGAGTATAGGGGGGAACACTGAAGCTTTCTTT

d_gene: -
j_gene: TRBJ1-2
v_gene: TRBV5-1
abundance: once
CDR3aa: CASSLSPGQYGYTF
CDR3nt: TGCGCCAGCAGCTTGAGCCCAGGACAGTACGGCTACACCTTC

d_gene: -
j_gene: TRBJ2-7
v_gene: TRBV18
abundance: -
CDR3aa: CASSPPSGSTYEQYF
CDR3nt: TGTGCCAGCTCACCACCAAGCGGTTCCACCTACGAGCAGTACTTC

d_gene: TRBD1
j_gene: TRBJ2-5
v_gene: TRBV28
abundance: -
CDR3aa: CASLRSGTGSETQYF
CDR3nt: TGTGCCAGCCTTAGATCCGGGACAGGGAGTGAGACCCAGTACTTC